This T cell receptor beta chain is from a study of metastatic and nonmetastatic thyroid tumors. Background on the study: The authors compared repertoires across blood and tumor or nodule tissue from malignant and benign thyroid patients.

No treatment of any kind had been given to any patient before thyroid surgery. Findings and limits, study-wide: In blood and tumor, TCR beta diversity was reportedly significantly higher in malignant thyroid tumors than in benign nodules.

As regards this clone: Antigen: not known.

The V segment lost 5 bases and the J segment 6 bases; nucleotides outside the gene matches: 13. The CDR3 spans 18 residues. The V gene's germline CDR1 is DFQATT and CDR2 SNEGSKA (reference sequence). Original methodology: CDR3 differences across clinicopathological groups were used to build a distant-metastasis classifier for papillary thyroid cancer. TCRdb re-clonotyped the PCR reads via MiXCR. TCRdb, not the authors, supplied the V and J calls. This table holds about 19,000 clones, about 33% found once. Sequencing was carried out using adjacent normal tissue. The TCR sequence derives from a female donor with papillary thyroid cancer or a benign thyroid nodule (not recorded which). Some clones in this sample may be carry-over from other donors' samples. The chain uses TRBV20-1 and TRBJ2-1, with 16 bases lining up with TRBD2. DNA of the CDR3: TGCAGTGCTCGCAGTCCCGGGACTAGCGGGGGGGCGAGCAATGAGCAGTTCTTC. Its translation is CSARSPGTSGGASNEQFF.